This TCR beta chain was recorded in a study of radiotherapy plus CTLA-4 blockade in lung cancer. This CDR3 is 16 amino acids long. The germline V gene has CDR1 MRHNA and CDR2 SNTAGT. The V and J ends lost 5 bases and 6 bases, in that order; junction bases with no gene match: 12. Repertoires were generated with immunoSEQ multiplex PCR, while TCRdb's copy carries only in-frame clones and drops some. The table includes 25,000 to 35,000 clones, roughly 80% detected once. Sequencing used peripheral blood, obtained from a patient treated with radiotherapy plus ipilimumab. This TCR came from a human donor with non-small cell lung cancer who had stable disease on radiotherapy plus ipilimumab. This chain links TRBV6-4 with TRBJ2-1, with 8 positions matching TRBD1. In DNA form, the CDR3 reads TGTGCCAGCAGTCGAACGACAGGGGATCTGGGCAATGAGCAGTTCTTC. Translation: CASSRTTGDLGNEQFF.